These 6 T cell receptor beta chains originate from one sample sequenced in a study of blood T cell repertoires in COVID-19. The assay was immunoSEQ multiplex PCR, and TCRdb's table has in-frame clones only and misses some. In the table there are 290,000 or so clones, roughly 86% of which are singletons. The sample was PBMCs or T cells enriched from blood (not recorded which). The receptors were sampled from a woman younger than 35 who had recovered from COVID-19.

The chain employs TRBV30 and TRBJ2-7, with unresolved D. The ends were cut back, 2 bases at V and 2 bases at J, with 10 bases in the middle. The CDR3 is 13 amino acids. The germline CDR1 and CDR2 sequences are GTSNPN and SVGIG (reference sequence). CDR3 sequence: CAWSPGLTYEQYF. The CDR3 DNA sequence: TGTGCCTGGAGTCCGGGTCTCACCTACGAGCAGTACTTC.

The rearrangement joins TRBV15 to TRBJ1-5; 9 positions match TRBD1. J lost 7 bases, V lost 5 bases, and 6 bases had no gene match. Germline loops: CDR1 LNHNV, CDR2 YYDKDF (reference sequence). The CDR3 runs to 14 residues. The CDR3 protein is CATSERDRDQPQHF. In DNA, the CDR3 is TGTGCCACCAGCGAGCGGGACAGGGACCAGCCCCAGCATTTT.

This clone was detected only a few times. The chain links TRBV6-2 or TRBV6-3 to TRBJ2-7, with TRBD1 matching over 7 bases. The CDR3 is made up of 16 amino acids. The V gene's germline CDR1 is MNHEY and CDR2 SVGEGT. V gave up 0 bases and J gave up 1 base; unmatched junction bases: 6. CDR3 sequence reads: CASSYSLGGASYEQYF. Here the CDR3 DNA reads TGTGCCAGCAGTTACTCGCTAGGGGGCGCTTCCTACGAGCAGTACTTC.

The chain has TRBV7-9 and TRBJ2-7, with 7 bases aligning to TRBD1. With V trimmed by 3 bases and J by 4 bases, 15 bases remained unmatched. The germline V gene has CDR1 SEHNR and CDR2 FQNEAQ (reference sequence). This CDR3 has 17 amino acids. The CDR3 is CASSFITSRDSPYEQYF. The CDR3 DNA is TGTGCCAGCAGCTTTATAACTAGTAGGGACAGTCCTTACGAGCAGTACTTC.

This rearrangement joins TRBV5-1 to TRBJ2-3, with D tentatively TRBD1 (6 bases). The V gene's germline CDR1 is SGHRS and CDR2 YFSETQ. V was cut by 5 bases and J by 2 bases, with 18 bases left in between. This CDR3 has 16 residues. CDR3: CASREPGHPSTDTQYF. CDR3 coding DNA: TGCGCCAGCAGGGAGCCGGGACACCCGTCCACAGATACGCAGTATTTT.

This chain connects TRBV11-2 to TRBJ2-3, with 10 nucleotides matching TRBD2. Losses at the gene ends were 1 base for V and 4 bases for J; bases not matched to a gene: 11. The CDR3 loop spans 18 amino acids. CDR1 is SGHAT, CDR2 FQNNGV, per germline. The CDR3 region has the DNA TGTGCCAGCAGCTTAGTTCACCGTAGCGGGGGGAAGGCAGATACGCAGTATTTT. Its translation is CASSLVHRSGGKADTQYF.